These 26 T cell receptor beta chains share one sample of origin, sequenced in a study of blood T cell repertoires in COVID-19 (dated by TCRdb to between 2020 and 2021). The receptor library was made with the immunoSEQ multiplex PCR assay. Held by TCRdb, this immuneACCESS table contains in-frame sequences only and omits some clones. Under half of the omission traces to an unresolved V gene where checked; the cause of the rest is unknown. For this sample the table gives some 87,000 clones, of which 60% to 85% were detected only once. The ten largest clones capture about 8.7% of the sample. The source material was peripheral blood. The receptors come from a man in his forties or fifties who had recovered from COVID-19.

The rearrangement joins TRBV18 to TRBJ2-1; 9 nucleotides agree with TRBD2. The CDR3 is 17 residues long. After removal of 7 bases from V and 3 bases from J, the junction contained 13 bases not matched to a gene. Germline V gene sequence: CDR1 KGHSH, CDR2 LQKENI. The CDR3 spells CASLPWASGTGYNEQFF. CDR3 DNA: TGTGCCAGCTTACCCTGGGCTAGCGGGACGGGCTACAATGAGCAGTTCTTC.

The rearrangement joins TRBV5-1 to TRBJ2-2, with D possibly TRBD1 on 5 matching bases. V lost 1 base, J lost 4 bases, and 14 bases lay in between. Germline V gives CDR1 SGHRS, CDR2 YFSETQ. This CDR3 is 16 amino acids long. CDR3 in DNA: TGCGCCAGCAGCTTGCTCGGACACTCGCTCACCGGGGAGCTGTTTTTT. It yields the protein CASSLLGHSLTGELFF.

The chain recombines TRBV9 with TRBJ2-7; 11 bases agree with TRBD1. The CDR3 has 13 residues. CDR1 and CDR2 from the germline V gene are SGDLS and YYNGEE. V dropped 3 bases and J dropped 9; count of bases not matched to a gene: 5. The CDR3 coding sequence is TGTGCCAGCAGCGAGGGGACAGGGGGAGGGCAGTACTTC. It is translated as CASSEGTGGGQYF.

The rearrangement links TRBV6-2 or TRBV6-3 to TRBJ2-5; 10 nucleotides match TRBD1. Germline loops: CDR1 MNHEY, CDR2 SVGEGT. The CDR3 is 15 residues long. The V and J ends lost 5 bases and 4 bases, in that order; junction bases with no gene match: 7. The CDR3 region is CASSPRGTGVETQYF. CDR3 in DNA: TGTGCCAGCAGTCCCCGCGGGACAGGGGTAGAGACCCAGTACTTC.

The chain has TRBV25-1 and TRBJ1-4, with D maybe TRBD1 (6 bases). The CDR3 loop spans 15 amino acids. The V end was cut by 1 base, the J end by 4 bases, with 10 bases between. CDR1 and CDR2 (germline): MGHDK, SYGVNS. Here the CDR3 DNA reads TGTGCCAGCAGTGAATGGGGACAACTTAATGAAAAACTGTTTTTT. This gives the protein CASSEWGQLNEKLFF.

The J gene is TRBJ2-3, the V gene TRBV19, with D possibly TRBD2 on 5 matching bases. Germline V lookup: CDR1 LNHDA, CDR2 SQIVND (reference sequence). V lost 3 bases and J 5 bases, leaving 12 bases between the germline ends. The CDR3 spans 14 residues. The CDR3 DNA is TGTGCCAGTAGTATTGGGAGTGGACTAGATACGCAGTATTTT. Translating gives CASSIGSGLDTQYF.

Here the CDR3 reads CASSPTGSSGTDTQYF. Here the CDR3 DNA reads TGTGCCAGCAGCCCGACAGGGTCTTCGGGCACAGATACGCAGTATTTT. This chain joins TRBV11-2 and TRBJ2-3; 7 nucleotides match TRBD1. CDR1 SGHAT and CDR2 FQNNGV come from the germline V gene. The CDR3 covers 16 residues. The V gene end was trimmed by 5 bases and the J gene end by 1 base; junction bases not matched to a gene: 9.

The chain couples TRBV9 to TRBJ2-7; no firm D call. Germline values: CDR1 SGDLS, CDR2 YYNGEE. Between the trimmed V and J ends, which lost 4 bases and 4 bases, there was a span of 21 bases. This CDR3 comprises 16 residues. CDR3 nucleotide sequence: TGTGCCAGCAGCCAGGCTATAGTGGTCCGATTTTACGAGCAGTACTTC. It translates to CASSQAIVVRFYEQYF.

The chain recombines TRBV7-9 with TRBJ1-1; 7 nucleotides match TRBD1. From germline, CDR1 is SEHNR and CDR2 FQNEAQ (reference sequence). This CDR3 spans 13 amino acids. With 1 base clipped from V and 11 bases from J, the junction kept 7 bases outside the gene matches. CDR3 coding DNA: TGTGCCAGCAGCTTAGTAAGGACAGGCTGGGCTTTCTTT. Protein product: CASSLVRTGWAFF.

V is TRBV6-5 and J is TRBJ2-5; TRBD1 might be the D (5 bases). The V gene's germline CDR1 is MNHEY and CDR2 SVGAGI. V gave up 0 bases and J gave up 6 bases, with 17 bases separating them. The CDR3 is made up of 16 amino acids. This CDR3 is CASSYSRRNRKKTQYF. DNA of the CDR3: TGTGCCAGCAGTTACTCGAGGCGGAACAGGAAGAAGACCCAGTACTTC.

V is TRBV28 and J is TRBJ1-1; 8 bases agree with TRBD1. The CDR3 is made up of 14 amino acids. CDR1 is MDHEN, CDR2 SYDVKM, per germline. V lost 4 bases and J lost 5; bases outside the gene matches: 6. In DNA form, the CDR3 reads TGTGCCAGCAGTTCGCAGGGGGCGCGTACTGAAGCTTTCTTT. Translation gives CASSSQGARTEAFF.

This chain uses TRBV5-1 with TRBJ2-1; no reliable D call. The CDR3 covers 14 residues. V dropped 2 bases and J dropped 5 bases, with 11 bases sitting between them. Per the germline V gene, CDR1 is SGHRS and CDR2 is YFSETQ. The CDR3 is CASSLGVLNNEQFF. The CDR3 DNA follows: TGCGCCAGCAGCTTAGGAGTCCTAAACAATGAGCAGTTCTTC. Full variable domain (outside the CDR3, taken from reference TRBV5-1 and TRBJ2-1): KAGVTQTPRYLIKTRGQQVTLSCSPISGHRSVSWYQQTPGQGLQFLFEYFSETQRNKGNFPGRFSGRQFSNSRSEMNVSTLELGDSALYLCASSLGVLNNEQFFGPGTRLTVL.

This rearrangement joins TRBV2 to TRBJ1-6; D uncertain. Germline V CDR1 and CDR2: SNHLY, FYNNEI. This CDR3 is 15 amino acids long. The ends were cut back, 7 bases at V and 3 bases at J, with 13 bases in the middle. The CDR3 loop reads CASNEEYLYNSPLHF. CDR3 DNA: TGTGCCAGCAACGAGGAGTACCTCTATAATTCACCCCTCCACTTT.

This sequence joins TRBV6-4 and TRBJ2-3; TRBD2 agrees at 9 bases. V was clipped by 5 bases and J by 3 bases; unmatched bases: 9. Germline CDR1 reads MRHNA; CDR2 reads SNTAGT. The CDR3 sequence is 16 residues long. The DNA of the CDR3 is TGTGCCAGCAGTCCCCTGGGCGGGGGGGCTACAGATACGCAGTATTTT. Translation: CASSPLGGGATDTQYF.

This rearrangement joins TRBV3-1 (or the pseudogene TRBV3-2) to TRBJ1-4, with D possibly matching TRBD1 (5 bases). The V and J ends lost 2 bases and 4 bases respectively, with 8 bases between them. CDR1 LGHDT and CDR2 YNNKEL come from the germline V gene (reference sequence). The CDR3 consists of 14 residues. DNA of the CDR3: TGTGCCAGCAGCCAAAGGGGCGTTAATGAAAAACTGTTTTTT. This translates into CASSQRGVNEKLFF.

V usage is TRBV7-9 and J usage is TRBJ1-6, with 8 bases identical to TRBD1. Germline loops: CDR1 SEHNR, CDR2 FQNEAQ (reference sequence). After removal of 6 bases from V and 8 bases from J, the junction contained 6 bases not matched to a gene. This CDR3 contains 14 residues. CDR3 nucleotides: TGTGCCAGCAGTCAGACAGGGGAGTATTCACCCCTCCACTTT. Its protein is CASSQTGEYSPLHF.

The CDR3 sequence is CASIGLPSSYEQYF. The CDR3 region has the DNA TGTGCCAGCATCGGACTCCCGAGCTCCTACGAGCAGTACTTC. The chain combines TRBV6-6 with TRBJ2-7, with D possibly matching TRBD2 (5 bases). Germline CDR1 is MNHNY and CDR2 is SVGAGI (reference sequence). V lost 7 bases and J lost 0, with 13 bases in between. CDR3 length: 14 residues.

The V and J genes are TRBV19 and TRBJ1-1; D is ambiguous. The CDR3 is made up of 13 amino acids. Germline V gives CDR1 LNHDA, CDR2 SQIVND (reference sequence). The V and J ends lost 3 bases and 7 bases respectively, with 12 bases between them. The CDR3 coding sequence is TGTGCCAGTAGTATGAGTCCGGCGGTTGAAGCTTTCTTT. Its translation is CASSMSPAVEAFF.

The rearrangement uses TRBV3-1 (or the pseudogene TRBV3-2) and TRBJ2-7; 8 bases match TRBD2. V shed 1 base, J shed 0 bases, and the junction held 2 bases outside the gene matches. This CDR3 has 15 residues. Germline loops: CDR1 LGHDT, CDR2 YNNKEL (reference sequence). The CDR3 is CASSQGGGLSYEQYF. Here the CDR3 DNA reads TGTGCCAGCAGCCAAGGCGGGGGGCTCTCCTACGAGCAGTACTTC.

V usage is TRBV7-9 and J usage is TRBJ1-2; 9 bases are a match to TRBD1. CDR3 size: 14 residues. V lost 5 bases and J lost 2; bases outside the gene matches: 3. Germline values: CDR1 SEHNR, CDR2 FQNEAQ (reference sequence). CDR3 DNA: TGTGCCAGCAGCAGGGGACAGGGAAACTATGGCTACACCTTC. Amino acid sequence: CASSRGQGNYGYTF.

The chain employs TRBV10-3 and TRBJ2-1, with TRBD1 identical over 8 bases. V lost 3 bases and J lost 0; bases outside the gene matches: 13. Germline V gene sequence: CDR1 ENHRY, CDR2 SYGVKD. CDR3 length: 19 amino acids. The CDR3 sequence is CAISESGTGSPSSYNEQFF. The CDR3 DNA reads TGTGCCATCAGTGAATCCGGGACAGGATCCCCGAGCTCCTACAATGAGCAGTTCTTC.

The rearrangement joins TRBV5-6 to TRBJ2-7; 7 nucleotides line up with TRBD2. V was pared by 6 bases and J by 0 bases, with 12 bases of the junction left unmatched. The CDR3 is 16 amino acids. CDR1 SGHDT and CDR2 YYEEEE come from the germline V gene. The CDR3 spells CASNPWGGRSSYEQYF. The CDR3 DNA follows: TGTGCCAGCAACCCCTGGGGGGGGAGAAGCTCCTACGAGCAGTACTTC.

The rearrangement uses TRBV7-2 and TRBJ1-2, with 7 bases aligning to TRBD1. Germline V lookup: CDR1 SGHTA, CDR2 FQGNSA. The CDR3 is 15 residues long. Unmatched junction bases numbered 16, after V lost 8 bases and J lost 7 bases. CDR3 sequence: CASGLLRGLGGGYTF. Here the CDR3 DNA reads TGTGCCAGCGGTCTCCTTAGGGGGCTTGGAGGTGGCTACACCTTC.

This clone has a count of ten or more. J is TRBJ2-5 and V is TRBV5-4, with TRBD2 matching 11 bases. The CDR3 spans 18 residues. V was pared by 4 bases and J by 5 bases, with 16 bases of the junction left unmatched. Per germline, CDR1 SGHNT and CDR2 YYREEE (reference sequence). CDR3 DNA: TGTGCCAGCAGCCCAGGGTTAACTAGCGGGAGCCTTGAGGAGACCCAGTACTTC. Translating gives CASSPGLTSGSLEETQYF.

The V and J genes are TRBV2 and TRBJ2-3; TRBD2 aligns across 9 bases. The CDR3 is made up of 13 amino acids. From germline, CDR1 is SNHLY and CDR2 FYNNEI. V lost 7 bases to trimming and J lost 5 bases; unmatched junction nucleotides: 4. DNA of the CDR3: TGTGCCAGCACACTAGCGGGTTTAGATACGCAGTATTTT. Its protein product is CASTLAGLDTQYF.

In its sample, this clone was seen once. This chain links TRBV30 with TRBJ2-5; 7 bases fit TRBD1. V trimming: 1 base; J trimming: 7 bases; junction bases outside the gene matches: 3. The CDR3 length is 12 residues. Germline values: CDR1 GTSNPN, CDR2 SVGIG (reference sequence). CDR3 nucleotides: TGTGCCTGGAGTGGGGCAGGGGGGACCCAGTACTTC. It is translated as CAWSGAGGTQYF.